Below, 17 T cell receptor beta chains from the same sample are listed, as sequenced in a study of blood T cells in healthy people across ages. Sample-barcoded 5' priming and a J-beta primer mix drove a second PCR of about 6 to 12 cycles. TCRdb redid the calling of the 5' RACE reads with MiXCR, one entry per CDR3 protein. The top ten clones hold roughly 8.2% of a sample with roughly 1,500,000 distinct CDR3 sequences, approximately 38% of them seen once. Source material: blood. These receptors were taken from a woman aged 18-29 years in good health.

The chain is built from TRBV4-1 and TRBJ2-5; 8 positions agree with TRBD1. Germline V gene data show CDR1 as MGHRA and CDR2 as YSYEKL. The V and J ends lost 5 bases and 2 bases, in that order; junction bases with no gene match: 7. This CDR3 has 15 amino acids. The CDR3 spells CASSMLGQAQETQYF. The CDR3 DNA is TGCGCCAGCAGCATGCTGGGACAGGCTCAAGAGACCCAGTACTTC.

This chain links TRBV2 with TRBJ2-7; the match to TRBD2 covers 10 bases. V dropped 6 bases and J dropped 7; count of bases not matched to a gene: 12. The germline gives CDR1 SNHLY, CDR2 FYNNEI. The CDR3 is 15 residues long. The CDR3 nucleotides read TGTGCCAGCAGCCGAAGGGCTAGCGGGAGCGGTGAGCAGTACTTC. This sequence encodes CASSRRASGSGEQYF. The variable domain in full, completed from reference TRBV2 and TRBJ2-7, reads EPEVTQTPSHQVTQMGQEVILRCVPISNHLYFYWYRQILGQKVEFLVSFYNNEISEKSEIFDDQFSVERPDGSNFTLKIRSTKLEDSAMYFCASSRRASGSGEQYFGPGTRLTVT.

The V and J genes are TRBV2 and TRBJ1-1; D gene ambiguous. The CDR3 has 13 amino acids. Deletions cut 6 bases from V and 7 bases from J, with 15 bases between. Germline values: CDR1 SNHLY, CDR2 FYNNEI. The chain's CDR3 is CASSSQMGFEAFF. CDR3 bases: TGTGCCAGCAGCTCACAGATGGGATTTGAAGCTTTCTTT.

In DNA form, the CDR3 reads TGTGCCAGCAGTCCCTGGGGGCGGGAGGCCACAGATACGCAGTATTTT. Its translation is CASSPWGREATDTQYF. The chain joins TRBV6-5 to TRBJ2-3; 8 nucleotides match TRBD2. This CDR3 is 16 amino acids long. Germline trimming cut 5 bases from V and 2 bases from J; bases unmatched to any gene: 9. Germline CDR1 MNHEY, CDR2 SVGAGI.

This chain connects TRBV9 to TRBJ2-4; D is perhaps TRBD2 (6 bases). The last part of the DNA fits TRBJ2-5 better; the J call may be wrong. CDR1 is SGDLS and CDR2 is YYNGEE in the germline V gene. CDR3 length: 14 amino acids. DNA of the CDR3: TGTGCCAGCAGCGTAGGTCGGAGGGAGGAGACCCAGTACTTC. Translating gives CASSVGRREETQYF.

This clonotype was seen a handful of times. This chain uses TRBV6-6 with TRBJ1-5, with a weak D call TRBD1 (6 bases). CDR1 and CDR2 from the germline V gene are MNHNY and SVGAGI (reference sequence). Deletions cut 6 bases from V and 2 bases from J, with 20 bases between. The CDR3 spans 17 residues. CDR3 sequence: CASSPIGGAGGNQPQHF. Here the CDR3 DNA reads TGTGCCAGCAGCCCGATAGGGGGGGCTGGTGGCAATCAGCCCCAGCATTTT.

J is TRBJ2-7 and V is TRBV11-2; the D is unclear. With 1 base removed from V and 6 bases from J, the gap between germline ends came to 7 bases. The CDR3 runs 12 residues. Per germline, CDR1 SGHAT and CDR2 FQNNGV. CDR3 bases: TGTGCCAGCAGCTTAGTCGCCTGCGAGCAGTACTTC. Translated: CASSLVACEQYF.

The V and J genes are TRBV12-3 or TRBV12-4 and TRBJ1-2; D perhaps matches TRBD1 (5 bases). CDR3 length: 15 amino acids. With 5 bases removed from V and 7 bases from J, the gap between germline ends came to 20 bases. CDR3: CASSPGTLEWAGYTF. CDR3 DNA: TGTGCCAGCAGTCCCGGGACCTTAGAATGGGCTGGCTACACCTTC.

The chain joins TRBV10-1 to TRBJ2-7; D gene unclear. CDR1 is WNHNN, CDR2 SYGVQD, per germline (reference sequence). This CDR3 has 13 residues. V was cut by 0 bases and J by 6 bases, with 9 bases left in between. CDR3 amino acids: CASSESPSVEQYF. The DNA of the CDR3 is TGCGCCAGCAGTGAGTCGCCTAGTGTCGAGCAGTACTTC.

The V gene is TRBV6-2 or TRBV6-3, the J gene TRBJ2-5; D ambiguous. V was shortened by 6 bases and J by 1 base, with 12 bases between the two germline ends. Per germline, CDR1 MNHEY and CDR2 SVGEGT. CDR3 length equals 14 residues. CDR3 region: CASRSEASQETQYF. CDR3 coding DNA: TGTGCCAGCAGAAGTGAGGCTAGCCAAGAGACCCAGTACTTC.

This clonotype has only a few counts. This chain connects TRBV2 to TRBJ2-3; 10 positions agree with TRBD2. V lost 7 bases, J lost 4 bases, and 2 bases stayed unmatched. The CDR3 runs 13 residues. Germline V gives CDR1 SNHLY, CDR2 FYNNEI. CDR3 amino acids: CASKLAGADTQYF. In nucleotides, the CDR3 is TGTGCCAGCAAGCTAGCGGGAGCAGATACGCAGTATTTT.

The chain's CDR3 is CASSYFTSGGYEQYF. CDR3 nucleotide sequence: TGTGCCAGCAGTTACTTCACTAGCGGGGGGTACGAGCAGTACTTC. The J gene is TRBJ2-7, the V gene TRBV6-5, with 12 bases lining up with TRBD2. This CDR3 has 15 amino acids. V gave up 1 base and J gave up 4 bases; unmatched junction bases: 2. From germline, CDR1 is MNHEY and CDR2 SVGAGI.

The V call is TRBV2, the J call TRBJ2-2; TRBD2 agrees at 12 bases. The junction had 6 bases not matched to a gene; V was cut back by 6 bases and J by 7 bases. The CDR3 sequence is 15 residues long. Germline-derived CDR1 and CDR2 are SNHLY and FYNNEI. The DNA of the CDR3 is TGTGCCAGCAGAGTTCGACTAGCGGGGGACGGGGAGCTGTTTTTT. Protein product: CASRVRLAGDGELFF.

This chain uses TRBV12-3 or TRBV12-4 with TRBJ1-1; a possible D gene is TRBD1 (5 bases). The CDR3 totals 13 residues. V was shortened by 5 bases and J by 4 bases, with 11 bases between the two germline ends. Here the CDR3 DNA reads TGTGCCAGCAGTCTGACAGCCAGCACTGAAGCTTTCTTT. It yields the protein CASSLTASTEAFF.

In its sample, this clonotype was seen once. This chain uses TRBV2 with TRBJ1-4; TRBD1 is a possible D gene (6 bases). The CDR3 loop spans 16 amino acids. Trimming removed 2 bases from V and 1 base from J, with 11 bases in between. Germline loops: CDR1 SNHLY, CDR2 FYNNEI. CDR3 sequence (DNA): TGTGCCAGCAGTGAATGGGCGACAGGAACTAATGAAAAACTGTTTTTT. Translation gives CASSEWATGTNEKLFF.

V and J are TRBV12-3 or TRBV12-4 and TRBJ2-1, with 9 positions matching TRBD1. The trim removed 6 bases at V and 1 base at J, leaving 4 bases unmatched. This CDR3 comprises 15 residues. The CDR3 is CASRDRGGSYNEQFF. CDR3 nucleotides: TGTGCCAGCAGGGACAGGGGAGGGTCCTACAATGAGCAGTTCTTC.

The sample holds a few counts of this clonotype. This CDR3 is CSARDRASGRTGANVLTF. The CDR3 DNA reads as TGCAGTGCTAGAGATCGGGCTAGCGGGAGGACTGGGGCCAACGTCCTGACTTTC. V and J are TRBV20-1 and TRBJ2-6; 11 nucleotides align to TRBD2. The CDR3 has 18 residues. Losses at the gene ends were 0 bases for V and 2 bases for J; bases not matched to a gene: 6. The germline gives CDR1 DFQATT, CDR2 SNEGSKA (reference sequence).